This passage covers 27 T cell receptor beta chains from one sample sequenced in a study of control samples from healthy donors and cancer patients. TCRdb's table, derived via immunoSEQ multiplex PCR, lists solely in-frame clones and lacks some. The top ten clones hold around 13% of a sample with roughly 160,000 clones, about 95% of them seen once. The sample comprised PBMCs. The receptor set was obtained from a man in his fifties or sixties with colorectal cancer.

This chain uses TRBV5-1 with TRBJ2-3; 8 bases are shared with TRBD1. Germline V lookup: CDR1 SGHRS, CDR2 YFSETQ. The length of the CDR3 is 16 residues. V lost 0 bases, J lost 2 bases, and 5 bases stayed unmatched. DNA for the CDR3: TGCGCCAGCAGCTTGGAGGCAGGGGGCCCCACAGATACGCAGTATTTT. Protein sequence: CASSLEAGGPTDTQYF.

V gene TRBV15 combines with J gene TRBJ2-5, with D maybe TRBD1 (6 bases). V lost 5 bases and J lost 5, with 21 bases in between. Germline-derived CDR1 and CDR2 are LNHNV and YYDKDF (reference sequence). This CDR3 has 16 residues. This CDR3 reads CATSVPGQKTRETQYF. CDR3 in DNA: TGTGCCACCAGCGTTCCGGGACAAAAAACCAGGGAGACCCAGTACTTC.

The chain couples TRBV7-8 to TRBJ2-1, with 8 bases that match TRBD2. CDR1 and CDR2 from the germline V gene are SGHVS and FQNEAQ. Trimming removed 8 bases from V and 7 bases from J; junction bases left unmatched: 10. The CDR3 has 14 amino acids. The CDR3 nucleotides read TGTGCCAGCGGTCGGGGGGGCCGGTGGAATGAGCAGTTCTTC. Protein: CASGRGGRWNEQFF.

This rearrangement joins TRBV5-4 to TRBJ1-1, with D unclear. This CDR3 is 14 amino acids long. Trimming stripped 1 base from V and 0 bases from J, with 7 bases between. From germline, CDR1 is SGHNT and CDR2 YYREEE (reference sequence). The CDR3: CASSLSVMNTEAFF. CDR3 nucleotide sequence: TGTGCCAGCAGCTTGTCCGTGATGAACACTGAAGCTTTCTTT. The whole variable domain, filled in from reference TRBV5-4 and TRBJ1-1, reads ETGVTQSPTHLIKTRGQQVTLRCSSQSGHNTVSWYQQALGQGPQFIFQYYREEENGRGNFPPRFSGLQFPNYSSELNVNALELDDSALYLCASSLSVMNTEAFFGQGTRLTVV.

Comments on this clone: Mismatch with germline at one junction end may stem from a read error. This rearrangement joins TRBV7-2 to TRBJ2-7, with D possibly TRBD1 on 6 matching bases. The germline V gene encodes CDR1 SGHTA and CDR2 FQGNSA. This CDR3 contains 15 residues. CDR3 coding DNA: TGTGCCAGCAGCATAGCCAGCAGGGGCCTCTACGAGCAGTACTTC. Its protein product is CASSIASRGLYEQYF.

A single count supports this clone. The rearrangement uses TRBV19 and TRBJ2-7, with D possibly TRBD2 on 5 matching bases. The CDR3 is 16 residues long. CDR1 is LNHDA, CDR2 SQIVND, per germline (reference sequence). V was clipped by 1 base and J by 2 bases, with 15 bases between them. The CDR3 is CASSIAFIRGTYEQYF. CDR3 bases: TGTGCCAGTAGTATAGCCTTTATTCGAGGGACCTACGAGCAGTACTTC.

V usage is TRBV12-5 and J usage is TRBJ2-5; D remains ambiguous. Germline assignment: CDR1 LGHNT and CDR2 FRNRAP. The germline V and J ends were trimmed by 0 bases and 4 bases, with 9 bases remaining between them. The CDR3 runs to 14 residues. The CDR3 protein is CASGLVCLAETQYF. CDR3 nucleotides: TGTGCTAGTGGTTTGGTATGTCTGGCAGAGACCCAGTACTTC.

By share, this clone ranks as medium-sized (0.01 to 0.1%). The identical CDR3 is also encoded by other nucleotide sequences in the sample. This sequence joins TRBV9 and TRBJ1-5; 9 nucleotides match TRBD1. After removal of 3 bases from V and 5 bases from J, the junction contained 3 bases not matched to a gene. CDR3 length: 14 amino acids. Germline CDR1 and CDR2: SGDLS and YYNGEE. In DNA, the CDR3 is TGTGCCAGCAGCGACCGGGACAGGGATCAGCCCCAGCATTTT. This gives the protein CASSDRDRDQPQHF. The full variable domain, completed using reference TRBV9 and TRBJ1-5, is DSGVTQTPKHLITATGQRVTLRCSPRSGDLSVYWYQQSLDQGLQFLIQYYNGEERAKGNILERFSAQQFPDLHSELNLSSLELGDSALYFCASSDRDRDQPQHFGDGTRLSIL.

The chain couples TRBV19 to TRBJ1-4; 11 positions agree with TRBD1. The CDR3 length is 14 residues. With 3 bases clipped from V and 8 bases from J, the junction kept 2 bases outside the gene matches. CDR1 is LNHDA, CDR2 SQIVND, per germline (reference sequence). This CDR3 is CASSMGQGGEKLFF. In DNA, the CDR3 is TGTGCCAGTAGTATGGGACAGGGGGGAGAAAAACTGTTTTTT.

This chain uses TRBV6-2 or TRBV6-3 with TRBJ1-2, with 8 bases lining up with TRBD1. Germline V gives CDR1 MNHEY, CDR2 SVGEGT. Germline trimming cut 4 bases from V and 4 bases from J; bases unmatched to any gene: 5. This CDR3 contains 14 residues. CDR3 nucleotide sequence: TGTGCCAGCAGTTCCCGGGACAGGCTCTATGGCTACACCTTC. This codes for CASSSRDRLYGYTF.

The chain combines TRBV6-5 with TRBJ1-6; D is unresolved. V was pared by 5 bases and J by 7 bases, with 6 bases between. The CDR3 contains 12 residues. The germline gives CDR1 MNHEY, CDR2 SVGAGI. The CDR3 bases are TGTGCCAGCAGTCAATTGAATTCACCCCTCCACTTT. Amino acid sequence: CASSQLNSPLHF.

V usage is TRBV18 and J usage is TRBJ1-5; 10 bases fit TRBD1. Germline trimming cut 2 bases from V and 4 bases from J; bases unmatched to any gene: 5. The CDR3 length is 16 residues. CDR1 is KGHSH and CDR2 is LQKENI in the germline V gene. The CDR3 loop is CASSPSPGQGNQPQHF. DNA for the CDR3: TGTGCCAGCTCACCATCGCCGGGACAGGGGAATCAGCCCCAGCATTTT.

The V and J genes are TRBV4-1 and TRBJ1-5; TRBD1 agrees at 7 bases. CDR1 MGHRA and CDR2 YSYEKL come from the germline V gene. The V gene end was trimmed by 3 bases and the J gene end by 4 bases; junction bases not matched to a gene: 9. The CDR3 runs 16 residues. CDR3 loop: CASSQSETGPNQPQHF. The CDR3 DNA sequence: TGCGCCAGCAGCCAGTCAGAGACAGGGCCTAATCAGCCCCAGCATTTT.

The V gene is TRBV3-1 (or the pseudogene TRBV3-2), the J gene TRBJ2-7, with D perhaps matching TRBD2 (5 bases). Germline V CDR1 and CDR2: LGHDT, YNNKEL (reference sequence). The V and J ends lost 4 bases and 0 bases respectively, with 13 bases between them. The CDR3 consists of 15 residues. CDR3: CASSPRGSSSYEQYF. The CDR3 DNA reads TGTGCCAGCAGCCCCCGAGGGTCGAGCTCCTACGAGCAGTACTTC.

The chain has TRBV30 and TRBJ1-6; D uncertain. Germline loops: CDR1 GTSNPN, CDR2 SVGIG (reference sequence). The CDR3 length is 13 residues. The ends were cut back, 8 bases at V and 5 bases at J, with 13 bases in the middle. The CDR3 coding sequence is TGTGCCGGGTCGACTGACCATAATTCACCCCTCCACTTT. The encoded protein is CAGSTDHNSPLHF.

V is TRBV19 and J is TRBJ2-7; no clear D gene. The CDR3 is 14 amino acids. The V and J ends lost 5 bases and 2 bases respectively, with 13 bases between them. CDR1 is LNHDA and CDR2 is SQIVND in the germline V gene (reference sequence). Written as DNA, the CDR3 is TGTGCCAGTAGTGACCGGACGGGCCCCTACGAGCAGTACTTC. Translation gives CASSDRTGPYEQYF.

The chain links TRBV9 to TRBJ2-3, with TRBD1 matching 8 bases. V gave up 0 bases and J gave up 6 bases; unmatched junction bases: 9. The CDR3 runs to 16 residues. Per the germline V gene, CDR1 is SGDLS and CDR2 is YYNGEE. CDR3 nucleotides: TGTGCCAGCAGCGTAGGCTGGACAGGGAAAATGGATACGCAGTATTTT. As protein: CASSVGWTGKMDTQYF.

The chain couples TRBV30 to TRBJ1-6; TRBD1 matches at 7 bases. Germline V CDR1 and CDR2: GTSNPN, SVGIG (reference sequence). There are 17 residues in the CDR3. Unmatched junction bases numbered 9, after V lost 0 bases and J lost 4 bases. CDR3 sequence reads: CAWSVWGGGVYNSPLHF. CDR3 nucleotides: TGTGCCTGGAGTGTCTGGGGAGGGGGCGTGTATAATTCACCCCTCCACTTT.

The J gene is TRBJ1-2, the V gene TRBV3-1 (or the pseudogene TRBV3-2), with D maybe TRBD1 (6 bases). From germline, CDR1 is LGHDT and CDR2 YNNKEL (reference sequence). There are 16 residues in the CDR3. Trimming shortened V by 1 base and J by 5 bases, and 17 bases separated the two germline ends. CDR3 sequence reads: CASSQGGGGPGYGYTF. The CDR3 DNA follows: TGTGCCAGCAGCCAAGGAGGAGGGGGACCGGGGTATGGCTACACCTTC.

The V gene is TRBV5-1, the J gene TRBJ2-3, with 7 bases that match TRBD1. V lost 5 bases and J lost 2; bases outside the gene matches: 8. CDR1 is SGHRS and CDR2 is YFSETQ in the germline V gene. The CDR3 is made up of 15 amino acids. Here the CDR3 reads CASRLRGPVTDTQYF. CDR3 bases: TGCGCCAGCAGGTTGAGGGGGCCGGTCACAGATACGCAGTATTTT.

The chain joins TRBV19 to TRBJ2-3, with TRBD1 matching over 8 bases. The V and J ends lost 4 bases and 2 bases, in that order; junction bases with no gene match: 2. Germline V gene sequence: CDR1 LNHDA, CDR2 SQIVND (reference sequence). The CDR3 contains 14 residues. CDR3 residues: CASSNRGDTDTQYF. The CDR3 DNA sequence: TGTGCCAGTAGTAACAGGGGGGACACAGATACGCAGTATTTT. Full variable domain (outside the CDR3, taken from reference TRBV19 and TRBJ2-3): DGGITQSPKYLFRKEGQNVTLSCEQNLNHDAMYWYRQDPGQGLRLIYYSQIVNDFQKGDIAEGYSVSREKKESFPLTVTSAQKNPTAFYLCASSNRGDTDTQYFGPGTRLTVL.

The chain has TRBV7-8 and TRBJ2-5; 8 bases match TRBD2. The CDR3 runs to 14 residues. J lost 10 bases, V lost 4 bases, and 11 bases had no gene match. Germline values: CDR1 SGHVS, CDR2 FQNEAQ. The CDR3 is CASSSVLAAPDQYF. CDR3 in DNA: TGTGCCAGCAGCTCGGTACTAGCGGCCCCCGACCAGTACTTC.

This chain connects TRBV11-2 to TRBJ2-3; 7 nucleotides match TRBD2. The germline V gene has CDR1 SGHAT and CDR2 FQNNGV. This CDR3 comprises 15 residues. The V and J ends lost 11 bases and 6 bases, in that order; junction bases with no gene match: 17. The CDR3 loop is CASGGTMAGLDTQYF. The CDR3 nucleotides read TGTGCCTCCGGGGGGACTATGGCGGGGCTTGATACGCAGTATTTT.

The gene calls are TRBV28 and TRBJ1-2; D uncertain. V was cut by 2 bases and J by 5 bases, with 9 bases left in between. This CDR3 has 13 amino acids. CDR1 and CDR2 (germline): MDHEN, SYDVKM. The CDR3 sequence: CASSLGVDYGYTF. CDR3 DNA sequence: TGTGCCAGCAGTTTAGGAGTCGATTATGGCTACACCTTC.

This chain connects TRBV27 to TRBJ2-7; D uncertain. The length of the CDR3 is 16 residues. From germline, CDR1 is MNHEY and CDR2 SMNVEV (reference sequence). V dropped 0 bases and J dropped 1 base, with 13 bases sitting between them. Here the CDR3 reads CASSLSFGQQSYEQYF. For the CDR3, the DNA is TGTGCCAGCAGTTTATCCTTTGGGCAGCAGTCCTACGAGCAGTACTTC.

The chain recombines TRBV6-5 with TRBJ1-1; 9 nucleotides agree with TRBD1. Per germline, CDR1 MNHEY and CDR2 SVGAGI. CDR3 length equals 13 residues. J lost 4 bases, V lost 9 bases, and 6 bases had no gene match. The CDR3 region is CASFLTGGTEAFF. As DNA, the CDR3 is TGTGCCAGTTTCTTGACAGGGGGCACTGAAGCTTTCTTT.

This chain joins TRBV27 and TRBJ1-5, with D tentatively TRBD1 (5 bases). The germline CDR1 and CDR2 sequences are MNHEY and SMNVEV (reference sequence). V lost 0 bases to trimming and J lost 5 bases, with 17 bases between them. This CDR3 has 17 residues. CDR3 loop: CASSLSGREWRHQPQHF. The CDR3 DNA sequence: TGTGCCAGCAGTTTATCGGGCAGGGAATGGAGGCATCAGCCCCAGCATTTT.